This T cell receptor (beta chain) derives from a study of blood T cell repertoires in COVID-19. Overall study: Some COVID-19 samples were acute and others convalescent; all came from the United States, Italy and Spain.

Between the trimmed V and J ends, which lost 8 bases and 2 bases, there was a span of 16 bases. Germline-derived CDR1 and CDR2 are MNHEY and SVGAGI. The CDR3 covers 15 residues. In the original workflow: Counts of nucleated cells, estimated from reference gene primer amplification, were obtained. Libraries were prepared by immunoSEQ multiplex PCR; TCRdb keeps only in-frame clonotypes and omits some of them. The V and J calls and clone size come from that table; D and trimming were worked out from the DNA. The data show under 85,000 clones, with more than 70% seen just once and about 42% held by the top ten.

The source material was peripheral blood. This sequence originates from an elderly man with active or convalescent COVID-19. The chain employs TRBV6-5 and TRBJ1-5; D is undetermined. In DNA form, the CDR3 reads TGTGCCAGCTGCCTAGGCCGGGGAGGCAATCAGCCCCAGCATTTT. As protein: CASCLGRGGNQPQHF.